This T cell receptor (beta chain) comes out of a study of blood T cell repertoires in COVID-19. The wider study: The cDNA or gDNA used as material had been derived from T cells, B-cell-depleted T cells, or PBMCs.

Methods used by the authors: Amplification of reference gene primers was used by the study to estimate nucleated cell counts. Some clones are missing from TCRdb's copy, which holds only in-frame ones; the method was immunoSEQ multiplex PCR. The V and J calls and clone size come from that table; D and trimming were worked out from the DNA. The sample has roughly 410,000 clones; around 89% are singletons. Between the trimmed V and J ends, which lost 1 base and 4 bases, there was a span of 3 bases. This CDR3 has 12 amino acids. The V gene's germline CDR1 is SGHTA and CDR2 FQGNSA. Input material: peripheral blood. This receptor was identified in a man between 35 and 55 years old with acute or convalescent COVID-19. The chain uses TRBV7-2 and TRBJ2-3; D call uncertain. CDR3 in amino acids: CASSLGPDTQYF. CDR3 sequence (DNA): TGTGCCAGCAGCTTAGGGCCAGATACGCAGTATTTT.